This T cell receptor (beta chain) was identified during a study of molecular identifiers for immune sequencing clone quantification. Study-level information: Replicates split RNA from about 20,000 or 100,000 naive CD8 cells five ways, and the researchers sequenced four portions.

TCRdb re-called the PCR reads with MiXCR, one entry per CDR3 protein. The sample yields 350,000 or so distinct CDR3 sequences, 20% to 25% seen once. This clonotype has a handful of counts. This may be a read error: a much more frequent sequence differs by one nucleotide. Germline CDR1 SNHLY, CDR2 FYNNEI. Trimming pared 5 bases from V and 1 base from J, leaving 5 bases between. This CDR3 is built from 12 residues. The source material was naive CD8+ T cells from blood, with Jurkat cell RNA spiked in. The subset denotes: FACS-sorted CD8+CD4-CCR7+CD45RA+ naive T cells. The rearrangement uses TRBV2 and TRBJ2-5; no definite D call. The sequence came from a human donor in good health. Some libraries in this study had Jurkat cell RNA spiked in. The CDR3 loop is CASSNGQETQYF. The CDR3 DNA sequence: TGTGCCAGCAGTAACGGCCAAGAGACCCAGTACTTC. Full variable domain (rest looked up from reference TRBV2 and TRBJ2-5): EPEVTQTPSHQVTQMGQEVILRCVPISNHLYFYWYRQILGQKVEFLVSFYNNEISEKSEIFDDQFSVERPDGSNFTLKIRSTKLEDSAMYFCASSNGQETQYFGPGTRLLVL.